The clone carrying this TCR beta chain was found once. Antigen specificity is unknown. These data come from a study of T cells in localized non-small cell lung cancer. General study points: Longer survival (overall) was linked to higher T cell density in blood.

Assay: immunoSEQ multiplex PCR; the TCRdb copy retains only in-frame clones and omits some. The sample carries approximately 76,000 clones, 80% recorded once. Trimming at V came to 6 bases and at J to 6 bases, leaving 0 bases not matched to a gene. The CDR3 contains 12 residues. Germline V gives CDR1 SGHTA, CDR2 FQGTGA. The source was peripheral blood, collected before any cancer treatment. The V call is TRBV7-3, the J call TRBJ2-1; 9 bases agree with TRBD1. The TCR sequence derives from a female donor aged 60 or older with stage I lung adenocarcinoma. The CDR3 is CASRGQGNEQFF. For the CDR3, the DNA is TGTGCCAGCAGGGGACAGGGCAATGAGCAGTTCTTC.